These T cell receptor beta chains were read from a single sample in a study of shared clonotypes between healthy human individuals. Measured with immunoSEQ multiplex PCR; TCRdb has only the in-frame clones, and not every one. The data contain about 2.4 million clones, roughly 93% of them seen just once; the ten biggest clones take up around 0.37%. The sample consisted of naive CD4+ T cells from PBMCs. These TCRs come from a man aged 18 to 29 in good health. Some clones in this sample may be carry-over from other donors' samples. Each CDR3 is given with its conserved first and last residue. A D gene is named only where the DNA matches it firmly. Clone sizes are given selectively: once, few, many, or a class where the clone is expanded.

J gene | V gene | clone size | D gene | CDR3 protein | CDR3 DNA
TRBJ1-6 | TRBV5-4 | once | TRBD1 | CASSGGQLSPLHF | TGTGCCAGCAGCGGGGGACAGCTGTCACCCCTCCACTTT
TRBJ1-5 | TRBV7-8 | NA | NA | CASSLSGWNNQPQHF | TGTGCCAGCAGCTTATCAGGGTGGAACAATCAGCCCCAGCATTTT
TRBJ2-7 | TRBV7-2 | NA | NA | CASSGGVVSSYEQYF | TGTGCCAGCAGCGGAGGGGTGGTTTCTAGCTACGAGCAGTACTTC
TRBJ2-3 | TRBV7-8 | NA | TRBD1 | CASSPRDRVADTQYF | TGTGCCAGCAGCCCCCGGGACAGGGTAGCAGATACGCAGTATTTT
TRBJ1-5 | TRBV5-8 | NA | NA | CASSIAGNISPQHF | TGTGCCAGCAGCATCGCAGGGAATATCAGTCCCCAGCATTTT
TRBJ1-6 | TRBV5-1 | NA | NA | CASSLDGLRSPLHF | TGCGCCAGCAGCTTGGACGGTCTCCGGTCACCCCTCCACTTT
TRBJ2-7 | TRBV28 | once | NA | CASSLTGPTYEQYF | TGTGCCAGCAGTTTAACCGGGCCTACCTACGAGCAGTACTTC
TRBJ2-1 | TRBV6-6 | NA | NA | CASSGTWGNEQFF | TGTGCCAGCAGCGGGACTTGGGGCAATGAGCAGTTCTTC
TRBJ2-1 | TRBV19 | NA | NA | CASSMTFLSYNEQFF | TGTGCCAGTAGTATGACTTTTCTATCCTACAATGAGCAGTTCTTC
TRBJ2-7 | TRBV6-5 | few | TRBD2 | CASSVRLAGDEQYF | TGTGCCAGCAGTGTTAGACTAGCGGGAGACGAGCAGTACTTC
TRBJ1-3 | TRBV25-1 | NA | NA | CASSEPGAAGNTIYF | TGTGCCAGCAGCGAGCCGGGGGCAGCCGGAAACACCATATATTTT
TRBJ2-7 | TRBV27 | NA | TRBD2 | CASSPRAGGYEQYF | TGTGCCAGCAGTCCGCGGGCCGGGGGGTACGAGCAGTACTTC
TRBJ2-7 | TRBV5-1 | NA | TRBD1 | CASSRGDRVSYEQYF | TGCGCCAGCAGTAGAGGAGACAGGGTCTCCTACGAGCAGTACTTC
TRBJ1-4 | TRBV6-1 | once | NA | CASSPGTVGEKLFF | TGTGCCAGCAGTCCCGGGACGGTGGGGGAAAAACTGTTTTTT
TRBJ1-1 | TRBV5-1 | NA | NA | CASSLTGGTEAFF | TGCGCCAGCAGCCTAACCGGGGGGACTGAAGCTTTCTTT
TRBJ2-7 | TRBV25-1 | once | NA | CASRAAVDYEQYF | TGTGCCAGCAGGGCGGCGGTAGACTACGAGCAGTACTTC
TRBJ1-1 | TRBV7-3 | NA | NA | CASTFRGGEAFF | TGTGCCAGCACCTTCCGGGGCGGTGAAGCTTTCTTT
TRBJ1-1 | TRBV5-4 | NA | NA | CASSLRGINTEAFF | TGTGCCAGCAGCTTAAGGGGTATCAACACTGAAGCTTTCTTT
TRBJ2-7 | TRBV4-2 | NA | TRBD1 | CASSQGSTGGNYEQYF | TGTGCCAGCAGCCAAGGTAGCACAGGGGGTAACTACGAGCAGTACTTC
TRBJ2-1 | TRBV30 | NA | NA | CAWSVSAGLGEQFF | TGTGCCTGGAGTGTGTCGGCAGGGTTAGGTGAGCAGTTCTTC
TRBJ1-5 | TRBV6-5 | NA | NA | CASSYRQESYQPQHF | TGTGCCAGCAGTTACAGGCAGGAAAGTTATCAGCCCCAGCATTTT
TRBJ2-1 | TRBV6-5 | NA | TRBD2 | CASSYTPLAGGNEQFF | TGTGCCAGCAGTTACACTCCACTAGCGGGGGGTAATGAGCAGTTCTTC
TRBJ2-2 | TRBV28 | once | NA | CASSFRGFPNTGELFF | TGTGCCAGCAGTTTTCGGGGATTCCCAAACACCGGGGAGCTGTTTTTT
TRBJ1-4 | TRBV9 | NA | TRBD1 | CASSVEGDSNEKLFF | TGTGCCAGCAGCGTAGAAGGGGACAGTAATGAAAAACTGTTTTTT
TRBJ1-5 | TRBV7-9 | NA | NA | CASSGQSNQPQHF | TGTGCCAGCAGTGGACAGAGCAATCAGCCCCAGCATTTT
TRBJ2-7 | TRBV5-1 | NA | NA | CASSLGYRDEQYF | TGCGCCAGCAGCTTGGGGTACAGGGACGAGCAGTACTTC
TRBJ2-1 | TRBV19 | NA | TRBD2 | CASSTSLTSVGNEQFF | TGTGCCAGTAGTACATCCCTGACTAGCGTCGGGAATGAGCAGTTCTTC
TRBJ2-1 | TRBV7-2 | NA | NA | CASSLMSGSSYNEQFF | TGTGCCAGCAGCTTAATGTCGGGAAGCTCCTACAATGAGCAGTTCTTC
TRBJ1-4 | TRBV9 | NA | TRBD1 | CASSVASGGTNEKLFF | TGTGCCAGCAGCGTAGCGTCAGGGGGCACTAATGAAAAACTGTTTTTT
TRBJ2-7 | TRBV5-1 | NA | NA | CASSLGTRYEQYF | TGCGCCAGCAGCTTGGGAACGCGCTACGAGCAGTACTTC
TRBJ1-5 | TRBV6-6 | once | NA | CASMSGPGRSNQPQHF | TGTGCCAGCATGTCGGGCCCAGGGCGTAGCAATCAGCCCCAGCATTTT
TRBJ1-2 | TRBV10-3 | NA | TRBD1 | CAIKLGTGTFGGYTF | TGTGCCATCAAGTTGGGGACAGGGACCTTCGGGGGCTACACCTTC
TRBJ2-7 | TRBV18 | NA | NA | CASAPPGVDEQYF | TGTGCCAGCGCCCCACCGGGGGTTGACGAGCAGTACTTC
TRBJ2-2 | TRBV27 | NA | NA | CASSEIRPGAGELFF | TGTGCCAGCAGTGAAATTCGTCCCGGTGCCGGGGAGCTGTTTTTT
TRBJ1-1 | TRBV10-2 | NA | NA | CASSDRQGAFF | TGCGCCAGCAGTGATCGGCAGGGGGCTTTCTTT
TRBJ2-6 | TRBV6-1 | NA | NA | CASSDGGRGANVLTF | TGTGCCAGCAGTGATGGGGGGAGAGGGGCCAACGTCCTGACTTTC
TRBJ2-4 | TRBV5-8 | NA | TRBD1 | CASIPGQRLAKNIQYF | TGTGCCAGCATCCCGGGACAGAGACTAGCCAAAAACATTCAGTACTTC
TRBJ1-4 | TRBV4-3 | NA | NA | CASSHRAQGGVNEKLFF | TGCGCCAGCAGCCATAGGGCACAGGGAGGGGTTAACGAAAAACTGTTTTTT